The 20 T cell receptor beta chains presented below share a single source sample, sequenced in a study of blood T cell repertoires in COVID-19. Generated by immunoSEQ multiplex PCR, the TCRdb table keeps only in-frame clones and is missing some. The table shows approximately 240,000 clones, with 84% occurring only once. Sequenced material: peripheral blood. These receptors were taken from a woman aged 55-70 years who had recovered from COVID-19.

The chain recombines TRBV7-9 with TRBJ2-5; TRBD1 aligns across 7 bases. Germline CDR1 SEHNR, CDR2 FQNEAQ (reference sequence). Germline trimming cut 8 bases from V and 4 bases from J; bases unmatched to any gene: 13. The CDR3 contains 15 residues. The chain's CDR3 is CASCRQGPPGETQYF. For the CDR3, the DNA is TGTGCCAGCTGTAGACAGGGTCCACCGGGAGAGACCCAGTACTTC.

CDR3 sequence (DNA): TGTGCCAGCAGTTACGACCGGGGTCGGAGACCCCTCCACTTT. Translating gives CASSYDRGRRPLHF. The chain joins TRBV6-2 or TRBV6-3 to TRBJ1-6; D not certain. CDR3 length equals 14 residues. V shed 2 bases and J shed 12 bases, with 14 bases lying between them. CDR1 is MNHEY and CDR2 is SVGEGT in the germline V gene.

The sample holds one count of this clone. This chain uses TRBV4-3 with TRBJ2-1; maybe TRBD2 (5 bases). The CDR3 is 15 residues long. V lost 4 bases and J lost 0, with 10 bases in between. Looked up from germline, CDR1 is LGHNA and CDR2 is YSLEER. The CDR3: CASSLDSSSYNEQFF. CDR3 in DNA: TGCGCCAGCAGCCTGGACTCGAGCTCCTACAATGAGCAGTTCTTC.

The chain combines TRBV6-5 with TRBJ2-3; no definite D call. The V gene lost 8 bases and the J gene lost 2 bases, with 11 bases spanning the gap. CDR1 and CDR2 from the germline V gene are MNHEY and SVGAGI. The CDR3 sequence is 13 residues long. The CDR3 DNA reads as TGTGCCAGCGCGGTACGGAACACAGATACGCAGTATTTT. Encoded protein: CASAVRNTDTQYF.

This chain links TRBV15 with TRBJ2-3, with no clear D. CDR1 is LNHNV, CDR2 YYDKDF, per germline (reference sequence). Trimming removed 4 bases from V and 3 bases from J, with 11 bases in between. The CDR3 runs to 14 residues. The CDR3 DNA follows: TGTGCCACCAGCATCGTCAGGCTGACAGATACGCAGTATTTT. Its protein product is CATSIVRLTDTQYF.

This sequence joins TRBV5-1 and TRBJ2-5; 12 nucleotides align to TRBD1. There are 17 residues in the CDR3. V lost 0 bases and J lost 1; bases outside the gene matches: 4. CDR1 is SGHRS and CDR2 is YFSETQ in the germline V gene. The CDR3 coding sequence is TGCGCCAGCAGCTTGGGCGGGACAGGGGGCCTCCAAGAGACCCAGTACTTC. Translation: CASSLGGTGGLQETQYF.

V and J are TRBV18 and TRBJ1-2, with 10 bases identical to TRBD1. The CDR3 extends over 15 amino acids. From germline, CDR1 is KGHSH and CDR2 LQKENI. J was trimmed by 6 bases and V by 4 bases; bases with no gene match: 8. CDR3 loop: CASSLAGTGENGYTF. CDR3 sequence (DNA): TGTGCCAGCTCACTGGCCGGGACAGGGGAGAATGGCTACACCTTC.

This clone was found a few times. V usage is TRBV6-5 and J usage is TRBJ2-7, with no clear D. The CDR3 contains 15 residues. Per the germline V gene, CDR1 is MNHEY and CDR2 is SVGAGI. Trimming removed 4 bases from V and 5 bases from J, with 18 bases in between. In nucleotides, the CDR3 is TGTGCCAGCAGTTCCGACGGAGTGTTGTGGGACGAGCAGTACTTC. Its translation is CASSSDGVLWDEQYF.

A single count supports this clone. The chain links TRBV6-4 to TRBJ2-1; TRBD2 aligns across 12 bases. Per germline, CDR1 MRHNA and CDR2 SNTAGT. The CDR3 is 15 amino acids. V shed 5 bases, J shed 8 bases, and the junction held 7 bases outside the gene matches. The CDR3, as DNA: TGTGCCAGCAGTTCCGGGACTAGCGGGTACTATGAGCAGTTCTTC. Translation: CASSSGTSGYYEQFF.

The rearrangement links TRBV9 to TRBJ2-7, with TRBD1 identical over 8 bases. CDR1 and CDR2 from the germline V gene are SGDLS and YYNGEE. The CDR3 covers 15 residues. V was clipped by 7 bases and J by 5 bases; unmatched bases: 14. The CDR3 sequence: CASAISGRGRDEQYF. CDR3 coding DNA: TGTGCCAGCGCCATCTCGGGCAGGGGGCGGGACGAGCAGTACTTC.

The chain has TRBV19 and TRBJ1-2; 8 bases match TRBD1. V trimming: 8 bases; J trimming: 6 bases; junction bases outside the gene matches: 11. The CDR3 loop spans 14 amino acids. The germline V gene has CDR1 LNHDA and CDR2 SQIVND (reference sequence). The DNA for the CDR3 is TGTGCCAGTCTAAGGGGCGGACAGGGCGATGGCTACACCTTC. Protein: CASLRGGQGDGYTF. The full variable domain, in which reference TRBV19 and TRBJ1-2 provide the parts outside the CDR3, is DGGITQSPKYLFRKEGQNVTLSCEQNLNHDAMYWYRQDPGQGLRLIYYSQIVNDFQKGDIAEGYSVSREKKESFPLTVTSAQKNPTAFYLCASLRGGQGDGYTFGSGTRLTVV.

The chain links TRBV6-4 to TRBJ2-3; 10 positions agree with TRBD2. Trimming removed 3 bases from V and 4 bases from J; junction bases left unmatched: 4. The CDR3 sequence is 15 residues long. The germline gives CDR1 MRHNA, CDR2 SNTAGT. The CDR3 DNA reads TGTGCCAGCAGTGAGTCCAGCGGGGGGGCAGATACGCAGTATTTT. Amino acids: CASSESSGGADTQYF.

J is TRBJ2-7 and V is TRBV5-1; maybe TRBD1 (6 bases). The CDR3 is 13 amino acids. The V gene lost 3 bases and the J gene lost 3 bases, with 10 bases spanning the gap. Germline V lookup: CDR1 SGHRS, CDR2 YFSETQ. CDR3 region: CASSWTVGYEQYF. CDR3 nucleotide sequence: TGCGCCAGCAGCTGGACAGTTGGCTACGAGCAGTACTTC.

The chain combines TRBV7-2 with TRBJ1-2; 11 nucleotides align to TRBD1. Germline V gene data show CDR1 as SGHTA and CDR2 as FQGNSA. V lost 5 bases to trimming and J lost 9 bases; unmatched junction nucleotides: 8. The CDR3 length is 14 residues. In DNA form, the CDR3 reads TGTGCCAGCAGCGCCACTCGGACAGGGGGCAGCTACACCTTC. Protein product: CASSATRTGGSYTF.

The count of this clone is one. This may stem from a read error, because a much larger clone lies one nucleotide away. The chain carries TRBV7-8 and TRBJ1-2; D might be TRBD1 (5 bases). CDR3 length equals 13 residues. The germline V and J ends were trimmed by 1 base and 3 bases, with 6 bases remaining between them. From germline, CDR1 is SGHVS and CDR2 FQNEAQ. The DNA of the CDR3 is TGTGCCAGCAGCTTAGGACAGTACTATGGCTACACCTTC. Translated, it gives CASSLGQYYGYTF.

The chain has TRBV7-8 and TRBJ2-7, with 7 bases matching TRBD1. With 0 bases clipped from V and 5 bases from J, the junction kept 10 bases outside the gene matches. CDR3 size: 16 residues. The germline CDR1 and CDR2 sequences are SGHVS and FQNEAQ. CDR3 in DNA: TGTGCCAGCAGCTTAGCGAGGTTTGGCAGGGGGAACGAGCAGTACTTC. Translation gives CASSLARFGRGNEQYF.

This chain connects TRBV30 to TRBJ1-2; no definite D call. Trimming shortened V by 3 bases and J by 1 base, and 15 bases separated the two germline ends. From germline, CDR1 is GTSNPN and CDR2 SVGIG (reference sequence). The CDR3 runs 15 residues. The DNA for the CDR3 is TGTGCCTGGAGCCCAGGTTTATCGTATAACTATGGCTACACCTTC. It codes for CAWSPGLSYNYGYTF.

This clone was counted a single time. The chain has TRBV7-3 and TRBJ2-1, with D possibly being TRBD1 (6 bases). The CDR3 has 15 amino acids. Per germline, CDR1 SGHTA and CDR2 FQGTGA. V was shortened by 3 bases and J by 5 bases, with 14 bases between the two germline ends. CDR3 in amino acids: CASSFGRGGDNEQFF. The DNA of the CDR3 is TGTGCCAGCAGCTTCGGCAGGGGTGGTGACAATGAGCAGTTCTTC.

The chain combines TRBV14 with TRBJ2-7, with 14 bases fitting TRBD2. The V segment lost 3 bases and the J segment 6 bases; nucleotides outside the gene matches: 4. In germline, CDR1 is SGHDN, CDR2 FVKESK. The CDR3 spans 15 residues. CDR3 coding DNA: TGTGCCAGCAGCCAGATGGGACTAGCGGGGGTCGAGCAGTACTTC. Encoded protein: CASSQMGLAGVEQYF.

The chain uses TRBV30 and TRBJ1-2; a weak D match, TRBD1 (6 bases). The germline V gene has CDR1 GTSNPN and CDR2 SVGIG (reference sequence). This CDR3 contains 11 residues. With 2 bases removed from V and 7 bases from J, the gap between germline ends came to 8 bases. CDR3: CAWSTQGGYTF. CDR3 nucleotides: TGTGCCTGGAGTACACAGGGTGGCTACACCTTC.